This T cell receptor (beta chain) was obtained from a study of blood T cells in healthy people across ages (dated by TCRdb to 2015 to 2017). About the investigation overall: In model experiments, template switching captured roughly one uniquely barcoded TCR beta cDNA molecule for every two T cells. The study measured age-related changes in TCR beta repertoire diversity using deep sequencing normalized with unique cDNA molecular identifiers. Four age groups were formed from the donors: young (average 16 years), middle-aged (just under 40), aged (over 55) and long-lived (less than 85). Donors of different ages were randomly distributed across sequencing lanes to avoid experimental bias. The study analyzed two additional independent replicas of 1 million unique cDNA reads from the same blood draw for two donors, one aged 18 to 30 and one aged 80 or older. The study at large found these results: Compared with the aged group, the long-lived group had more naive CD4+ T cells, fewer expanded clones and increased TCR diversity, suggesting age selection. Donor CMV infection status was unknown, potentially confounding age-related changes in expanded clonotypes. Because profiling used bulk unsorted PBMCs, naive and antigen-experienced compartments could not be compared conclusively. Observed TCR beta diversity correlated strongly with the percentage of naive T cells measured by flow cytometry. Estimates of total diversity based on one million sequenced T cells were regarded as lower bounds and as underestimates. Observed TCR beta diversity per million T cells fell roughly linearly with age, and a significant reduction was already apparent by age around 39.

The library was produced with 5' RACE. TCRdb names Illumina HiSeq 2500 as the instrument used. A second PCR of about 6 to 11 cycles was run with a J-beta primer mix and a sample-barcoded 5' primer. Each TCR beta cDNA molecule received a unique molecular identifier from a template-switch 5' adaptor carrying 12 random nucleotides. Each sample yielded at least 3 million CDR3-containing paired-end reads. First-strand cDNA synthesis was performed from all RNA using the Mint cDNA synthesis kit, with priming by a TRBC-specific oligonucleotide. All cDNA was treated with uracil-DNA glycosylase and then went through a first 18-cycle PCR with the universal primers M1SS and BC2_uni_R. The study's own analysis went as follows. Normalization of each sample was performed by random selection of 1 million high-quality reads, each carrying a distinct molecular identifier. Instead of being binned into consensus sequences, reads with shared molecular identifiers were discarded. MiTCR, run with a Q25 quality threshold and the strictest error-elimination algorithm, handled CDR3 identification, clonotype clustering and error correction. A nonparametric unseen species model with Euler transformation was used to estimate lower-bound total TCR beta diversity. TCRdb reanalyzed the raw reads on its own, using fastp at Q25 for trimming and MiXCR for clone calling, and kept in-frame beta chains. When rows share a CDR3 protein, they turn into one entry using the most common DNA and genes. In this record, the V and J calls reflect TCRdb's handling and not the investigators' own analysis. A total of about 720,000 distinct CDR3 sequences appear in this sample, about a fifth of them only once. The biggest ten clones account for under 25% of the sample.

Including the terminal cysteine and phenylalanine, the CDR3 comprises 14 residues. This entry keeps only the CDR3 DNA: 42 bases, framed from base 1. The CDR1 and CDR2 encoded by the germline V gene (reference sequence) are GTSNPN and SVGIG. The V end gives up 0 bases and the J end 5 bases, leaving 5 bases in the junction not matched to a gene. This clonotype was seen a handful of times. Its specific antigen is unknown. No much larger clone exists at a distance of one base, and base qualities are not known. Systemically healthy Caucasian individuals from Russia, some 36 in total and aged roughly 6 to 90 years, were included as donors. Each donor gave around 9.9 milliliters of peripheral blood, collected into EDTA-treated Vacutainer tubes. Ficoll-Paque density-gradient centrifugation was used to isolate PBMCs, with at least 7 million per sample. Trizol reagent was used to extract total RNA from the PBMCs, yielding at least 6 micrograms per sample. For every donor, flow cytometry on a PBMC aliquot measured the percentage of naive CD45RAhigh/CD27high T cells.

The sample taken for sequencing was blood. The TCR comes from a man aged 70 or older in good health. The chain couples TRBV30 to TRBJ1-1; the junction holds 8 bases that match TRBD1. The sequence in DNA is TGTGCCTGGAGTGTACAGGGGGTATTAACTGAAGCTTTCTTT. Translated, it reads CAWSVQGVLTEAFF.